This TCR beta chain was found in a study of blood T cell repertoires in COVID-19. As for the study in general: The United States, Italy and Spain were the sources of the acute and convalescent COVID-19 samples. PBMCs, B-cell-depleted T cells, or T cells were the source of the cDNA or gDNA that made up the material.

Original processing notes: Researchers report that nucleated cell counts were estimated from reference gene primer amplification. The method was immunoSEQ multiplex PCR; TCRdb's version includes in-frame clones alone and lacks a portion of them. V and J calls and clone size are copied from that table; D and trimming were computed from the DNA. The data contain 140,000 to 150,000 clones, around 90% of them singletons. CDR3 length equals 15 residues. Trimming at V came to 4 bases and at J to 3 bases, leaving 8 bases not matched to a gene. Germline lookup yields CDR1 SGHRS and CDR2 YFSETQ. This sequence joins TRBV5-1 and TRBJ2-5; TRBD2 matches 8 bases. The sample comprised peripheral blood. The origin of this receptor is a human donor in a cohort sampled during active COVID-19. In DNA form, the CDR3 reads TGCGCCAGCAGCCAACTACTAGCGGCGGAAGAGACCCAGTACTTC. This codes for CASSQLLAAEETQYF.